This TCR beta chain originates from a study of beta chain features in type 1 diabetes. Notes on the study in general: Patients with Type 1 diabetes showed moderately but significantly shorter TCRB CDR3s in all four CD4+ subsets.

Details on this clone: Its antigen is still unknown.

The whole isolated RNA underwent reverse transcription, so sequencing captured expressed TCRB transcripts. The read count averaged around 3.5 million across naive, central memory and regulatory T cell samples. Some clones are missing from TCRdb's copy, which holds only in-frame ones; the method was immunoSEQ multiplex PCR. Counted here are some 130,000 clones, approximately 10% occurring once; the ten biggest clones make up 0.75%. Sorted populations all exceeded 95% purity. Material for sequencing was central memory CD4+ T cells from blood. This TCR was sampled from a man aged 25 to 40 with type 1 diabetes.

CDR3 sequence (DNA): TGTGCCAGCTCACCACCCCTAAATGAGCAGTTCTTC. Translation gives CASSPPLNEQFF. The rearrangement joins TRBV18 to TRBJ2-1, with D hard to call. This CDR3 has 12 residues. V lost 0 bases and J lost 7, with 4 bases in between. Germline V gene lookup returns CDR1 KGHSH and CDR2 LQKENI.